This TCR beta chain was observed in a study of identical twins. Template switching, a step in the protocol, added a universal primer site, and cDNA carried unique molecular identifiers. Each CDR3 protein is one row after TCRdb ran MiXCR on the 5' RACE reads. Altogether a few hundred thousand distinct CDR3 sequences are present, roughly 10% being singletons, with the ten largest covering over 7%. V gave up 7 bases and J gave up 4 bases; unmatched junction bases: 5. The CDR3 runs 13 residues. This clonotype was counted a few times. The sample was naive T cells sorted from blood. The V gene is TRBV12-3 or TRBV12-4, the J gene TRBJ2-3, with 7 bases that match TRBD2. The receptor was isolated from a woman aged 50 to 60 in good health. CDR3 loop: CASTWEGSDTQYF. DNA of the CDR3: TGTGCCAGCACATGGGAGGGGTCAGATACGCAGTATTTT.